Listed here is a single T cell receptor beta chain. The antigen it binds to is not known. The germline gene is not matched at one end of the junction; a read error may be the cause. The immunoSEQ v3 hsTCRB kit was used to amplify TCR beta CDR3 regions from genomic DNA through bias-controlled multiplex PCR. The TCR libraries were sequenced on an Illumina NextSeq 500 to around 1.9 million read pairs for survey level or roughly 4.5-6.5 million read pairs for deep level. Regarding the original processing steps: Clonality was reported by immunoSEQ Analyzer software, which also assigned V, D and J genes and filtered out non-productive sequences. Repertoires were compared using productive Simpson clonality and Morisita overlap index of productive TRB rearrangements between infused TIL and blood. Absolute clonotype counts in blood were estimated as lymphocyte count times CD3+ fraction times the clone's productive frequency. Imported from immuneACCESS, the table was reduced by TCRdb to in-frame sequences with V and J called. These copies leave out some clones; in studies compared against another copy, an unresolved V gene accounts for under half, and the cause of the remainder is not known. That table gives V, J and clone size, and the DNA gave D and trimming. The table for this sample lists approximately 60,000 clones; about 73% of them were counted only once. 1.5% to 2% of the sample is held by the ten biggest clonotypes.

These data originate in a study of TIL therapy for anti-PD-1-resistant metastatic lung cancer (dated by TCRdb to the early 2020s). Background on the whole study: Tumors were collected before any PD-1/PD-L1 blockade, after which patients were given nivolumab, and patients who progressed were given lymphodepletion, an infusion of expanded TIL and IL-2. Enrolled patients had a median age of around 51 years (range about 35-85) and a median tumor PD-L1 proportion score of 6% to 6.5%. Most of the cohort had lung adenocarcinoma, including a few EGFR-mutant tumors and two ALK-rearranged tumors, and half of the patients were either current or former smokers. Across the cohort, whole-exome sequencing showed a median non-synonymous tumor mutation burden of 1.5 mutations per megabase. Tumor and peripheral blood T cell receptor beta sequencing was used to track clonotypes across tumor, expanded TIL product and serial blood samples. General findings and caveats noted by the study authors: The cohort was highly selected, with more treatment-naive, never-smoker and oncogene-addicted patients than typical, limiting generalizability. The baseline peripheral repertoire was partially replaced by infused TIL clonotypes, which then decayed over months, and no apparent association between persistence and response was found. The study protocol defined all tumor marker inferences as exploratory.

From a lookup of the germline V gene (reference sequence), CDR1 and CDR2 are SSHAT and FNYEAQ. The CDR3 runs 16 residues from the cysteine to the phenylalanine. Left in the record is the CDR3 DNA by itself, 48 bases read in frame from the first base. This specimen's time point label, per the study, means: pre-treatment sample, taken before nivolumab and TIL therapy. A phase I trial run at two centers enrolled adults with stage 4 NSCLC between October 2017 and 2020. Samples were obtained from a single-arm, open-label phase I trial in which tumor-infiltrating lymphocyte therapy with nivolumab was evaluated in advanced non-small cell lung cancer. Blood mononuclear cells were isolated from EDTA tubes by Ficoll gradient and were snap-frozen as pellets, and DNA was extracted with a Qiagen mini-prep kit.

Specimen: blood, collected at baseline. This chain is built from TRBV7-7 and TRBJ2-5, and 7 junctional nucleotides match TRBD1. This clonotype originated in a person between 25 and 79 years old with non-small cell lung cancer. The nucleotide sequence is given as TGTGCTAGCAGCTTAGGTAGCGACAGGGTCCAAGAGACCCAGTACTTC. It encodes CASSLGSDRVQETQYF.